One T cell receptor (beta chain) is described in this entry. The donor population consisted of healthy HIV-negative adults with no recent acute infections or vaccinations. Looked up from germline, CDR1 is MNHNS and CDR2 is SASEGT. The CDR3 is 13 amino acids. Trimming took 6 bases from V and 5 from J; bases not matched to a gene: 4. Several immunoSEQ plates held equal portions of the genomic DNA taken from each subset. Under the authors' procedure: ImmunoSEQ output held junction-only sequences without quality scores, so filtering differed. The table came from immunoSEQ multiplex PCR; TCRdb's copy has only in-frame clones and leaves some out. V and J calls and clone size are copied from that table; D and trimming were computed from the DNA. Of roughly 490,000 clones listed, 76% are singletons. The data originate from a study of shared clonotypes between healthy human individuals. In the study overall: Aged between 18 and 49, the donors were a couple of women and a few men.

Sequencing input: PBMCs. J is TRBJ2-7 and V is TRBV6-1; TRBD2 matches at 10 bases. The sequence derives from a woman in her thirties or forties in good health. Some clones in this sample may be carry-over from other donors' samples. CDR3: CASRTSGINEQYF. In DNA form, the CDR3 reads TGTGCCAGCAGAACTAGCGGGATAAACGAGCAGTACTTC.